This TCR beta chain was sequenced during a study of T-cell reconstitution after alpha-beta-depleted transplantation in children. Points on this clonotype: Its target is unknown.

For TCRbeta, the library was prepared with unique molecular identifiers. Using its own MiXCR run on the PCR reads, TCRdb lists one record per CDR3 protein. The table has about 980,000 distinct CDR3 sequences, around 30% seen once. Points from the study as a whole: Where alpha-beta T cells came from about two months after transplant was reportedly several hundred expanded graft clones. The high TCRbeta diversity at day 60 in some patients came from surviving recipient T cells and thymic progenitors.

The clonotype comes from a boy under two years old who had a stem cell transplant for SCID, so the T cells may come from the graft donor. Specimen: PBMCs, mostly from graft donor cells, collected 360 days after TCRalphabeta/CD19-depleted stem cell transplant.

CDR3 protein: CSASAEQYF. CDR3 nucleotide sequence: TGCAGTGCTAGTGCCGAGCAGTACTTC. The chain employs TRBV20-1 and TRBJ2-7, with no clear D. Germline V lookup: CDR1 DFQATT, CDR2 SNEGSKA (reference sequence). This CDR3 has 9 residues. The V and J ends lost 3 bases and 6 bases respectively, with 3 bases between them.